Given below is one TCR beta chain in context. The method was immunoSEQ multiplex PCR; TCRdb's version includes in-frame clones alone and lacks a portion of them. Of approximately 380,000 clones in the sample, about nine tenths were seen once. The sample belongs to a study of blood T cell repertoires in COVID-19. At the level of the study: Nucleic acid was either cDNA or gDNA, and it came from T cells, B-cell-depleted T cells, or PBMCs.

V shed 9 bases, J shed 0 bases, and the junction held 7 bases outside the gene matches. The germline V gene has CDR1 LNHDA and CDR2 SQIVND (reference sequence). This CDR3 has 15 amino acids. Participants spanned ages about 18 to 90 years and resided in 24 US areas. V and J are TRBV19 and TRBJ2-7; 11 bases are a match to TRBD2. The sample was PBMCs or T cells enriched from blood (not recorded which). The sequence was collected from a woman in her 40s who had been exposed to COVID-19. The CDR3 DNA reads TGTGCCAGAGGCTTAGCGGGGGGGAGCTCCTACGAGCAGTACTTC. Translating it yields CARGLAGGSSYEQYF.